This T cell receptor (beta chain) was obtained from a study of Tregs in tolerant kidney transplant recipients. Produced via immunoSEQ multiplex PCR; TCRdb's table is partial and in-frame only. Counted here are more than 75,000 clones, approximately 93% occurring once; the ten biggest clones make up around 0.45%. This clone was seen a handful of times. This CDR3 spans 16 amino acids. With V trimmed by 1 base and J by 4 bases, 3 bases remained unmatched. The germline V gene has CDR1 SGHNT and CDR2 YENEEA. The gene calls are TRBV11-3 and TRBJ2-1; 11 bases are a match to TRBD2. This TCR was sampled from a human donor who received a combined kidney and bone marrow transplant. Sequencing was performed on CD4+ T cells from blood, taken before the transplant. CDR3 residues: CASSLGGTSGYNEQFF. The CDR3 DNA is TGTGCCAGCAGCTTAGGGGGGACTAGCGGTTACAATGAGCAGTTCTTC.